Detailed here is one T cell receptor beta chain. Its antigen is not identified. The data are from a study of cytomegalovirus exposure and HLA in healthy donors. Study-wide results and limits: Rarity held for most TCR sequences, but there were some public TCRs that occurred in many donors. A later analysis linked a missense DCLRE1C variant to TCR beta V- and J-gene trimming.

60 Vbeta and 13 Jbeta primers were used in PCR. How the authors handled the data: Later work found approximately 80 million unique TCR beta chains, with roughly 11 million shared. Only in-frame clones appear in the TCRdb table, and some are missing; sequencing was by immunoSEQ multiplex PCR. Clone size and V and J calls were adopted from that table, with D and trimming inferred from the DNA. The table shows under 250,000 clones, with 85% to 90% occurring only once. V shed 0 bases and J 0 bases; nucleotides not matched to a gene: 0. The CDR3 extends over 16 amino acids. Germline values: CDR1 MDHEN, CDR2 SYDVKM.

Sequenced: PBMCs. This sequence originates from a human donor in good health. This chain connects TRBV28 to TRBJ2-1, with TRBD2 matching 9 bases. CDR3 nucleotides: TGTGCCAGCAGTTTATGGCGGGAGGGCTCCTACAATGAGCAGTTCTTC. Protein sequence: CASSLWREGSYNEQFF.